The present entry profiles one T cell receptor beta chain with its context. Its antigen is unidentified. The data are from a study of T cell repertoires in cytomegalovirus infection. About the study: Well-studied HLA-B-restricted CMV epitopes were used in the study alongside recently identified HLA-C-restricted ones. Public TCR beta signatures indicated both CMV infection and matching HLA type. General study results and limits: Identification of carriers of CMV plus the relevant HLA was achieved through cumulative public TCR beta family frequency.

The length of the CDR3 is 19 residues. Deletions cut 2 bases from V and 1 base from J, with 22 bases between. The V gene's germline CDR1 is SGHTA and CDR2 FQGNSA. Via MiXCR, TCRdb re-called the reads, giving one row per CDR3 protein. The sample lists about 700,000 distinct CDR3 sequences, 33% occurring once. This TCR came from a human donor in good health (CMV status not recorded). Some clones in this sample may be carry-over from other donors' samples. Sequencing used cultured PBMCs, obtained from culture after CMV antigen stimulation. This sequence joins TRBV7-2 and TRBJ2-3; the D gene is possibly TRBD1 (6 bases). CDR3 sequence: CASSLNVWGQGRGTDTQYF. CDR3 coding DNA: TGTGCCAGCAGCTTAAATGTTTGGGGGCAGGGGCGGGGCACAGATACGCAGTATTTT. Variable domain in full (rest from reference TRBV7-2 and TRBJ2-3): GAGVSQSPSNKVTEKGKDVELRCDPISGHTALYWYRQSLGQGLEFLIYFQGNSAPDKSGLPSDRFSAERTGGSVSTLTIQRTQQEDSAVYLCASSLNVWGQGRGTDTQYFGPGTRLTVL.